This T cell receptor (beta chain) was captured by sequencing in a study of breast tumors, draining lymph nodes, adjacent tissues. Points from the study as a whole: Tumor and nontumor repertoires were significantly more similar in luminal-like than in basal-like breast cancer.

The V end lost 5 bases, the J end lost 6 bases, and 11 bases lay between the germline ends. This CDR3 region has 12 residues. Germline CDR1 and CDR2: LGHDT and YNNKEL (reference sequence). Each CDR3 protein gets one entry after TCRdb re-called the multiplex PCR reads with MiXCR. Of approximately 47,000 distinct CDR3 sequences in the sample, roughly 24% are singletons; the top ten hold approximately 8.1%. Points on this clonotype: Its antigen is currently unknown. This could be a read error, since a much larger clone is one nucleotide away.

The sequencing sample was made of breast tumor tissue. The clonotype comes from a female donor with breast cancer. Some clones in this sample may be carry-over from other donors' samples. V usage is TRBV3-1 and J usage is TRBJ2-7; D perhaps matches TRBD2 (5 bases). CDR3 nucleotides: TGTGCCAGCAGCGGGGAGACGGCCGAGCAGTACTTC. This translates into CASSGETAEQYF.